Below are 25 T cell receptor beta chains sequenced from a single sample in a study of PD-L1 blockade in urothelial cancer. TCRdb keeps only in-frame clones here, not all; method: immunoSEQ multiplex PCR. The sample records some 84,000 clones, 87% being singletons. The sequenced sample was PBMCs, obtained around atezolizumab (anti-PD-L1) treatment. The source is a woman aged 70-85 years with urothelial cancer.

The chain uses TRBV23-1 and TRBJ2-5; 7 nucleotides agree with TRBD1. TRBV23-1 falls under the ORF class, with uncertain function. The CDR3 spans 18 residues. V shed 2 bases and J 0 bases; nucleotides not matched to a gene: 12. CDR3 residues: CASSQTRVGRGYQETQYF. The CDR3 DNA sequence: TGCGCCAGCAGTCAAACAAGGGTAGGCAGGGGGTACCAAGAGACCCAGTACTTC.

The CDR3 nucleotides are TGTGCCAGCACCCGGGGACTAGCGGGAGGCGAGCAGTACTTC. Encoded protein: CASTRGLAGGEQYF. The chain employs TRBV28 and TRBJ2-7; 15 bases are a match to TRBD2. The CDR3 covers 14 residues. V trimming: 7 bases; J trimming: 6 bases; junction bases outside the gene matches: 4. The germline CDR1 and CDR2 sequences are MDHEN and SYDVKM.

This clone was recorded once. This rearrangement joins TRBV30 to TRBJ2-7; no clear D. With 3 bases removed from V and 9 bases from J, the gap between germline ends came to 21 bases. The CDR3 spans 14 residues. Germline CDR1 GTSNPN, CDR2 SVGIG (reference sequence). The CDR3 loop reads CAWSRDRGVVGQYF. CDR3 nucleotide sequence: TGTGCCTGGAGCCGAGACCGAGGTGTCGTAGGGCAGTACTTC.

This chain connects TRBV5-4 to TRBJ2-7; D gene ambiguous. Trimming cost V 1 base and J 3 bases, with 14 bases left between them. From germline, CDR1 is SGHNT and CDR2 YYREEE (reference sequence). This CDR3 is 15 amino acids long. CDR3 amino acids: CASSLLSNSGYEQYF. The CDR3 nucleotides read TGTGCCAGCAGCTTGTTATCCAACTCGGGCTACGAGCAGTACTTC.

The chain uses TRBV5-1 and TRBJ2-6; 7 bases line up with TRBD1. Germline CDR1 reads SGHRS; CDR2 reads YFSETQ. With 0 bases clipped from V and 2 bases from J, the junction kept 2 bases outside the gene matches. The CDR3 is made up of 16 amino acids. The DNA for the CDR3 is TGCGCCAGCAGCTTGGCAGGGGGAGCTGGGGCCAACGTCCTGACTTTC. Its protein product is CASSLAGGAGANVLTF.

This clone appeared once. The chain uses TRBV27 and TRBJ1-2, with TRBD1 matching 7 bases. V dropped 5 bases and J dropped 4; count of bases not matched to a gene: 10. CDR1 MNHEY and CDR2 SMNVEV come from the germline V gene (reference sequence). The CDR3 covers 15 residues. The CDR3 reads CASSPGTAASYGYTF. The CDR3 DNA sequence: TGTGCCAGCAGTCCCGGGACAGCGGCGAGCTATGGCTACACCTTC.

This clone has a count of ten or more. The CDR3 spells CATSRDSRYEQYF. CDR3 nucleotide sequence: TGTGCCACCAGCAGGGACAGTAGGTACGAGCAGTACTTC. The genes are TRBV15 and TRBJ2-7; a possible D gene is TRBD1 (6 bases). Germline V lookup: CDR1 LNHNV, CDR2 YYDKDF (reference sequence). V lost 3 bases to trimming and J lost 4 bases, with 10 bases between them. CDR3 length: 13 amino acids.

The chain has TRBV10-3 and TRBJ2-6; D gene ambiguous. This CDR3 comprises 17 residues. The V and J ends lost 0 bases and 1 base respectively, with 10 bases between them. CDR1 ENHRY and CDR2 SYGVKD come from the germline V gene. The CDR3 sequence is CAISESLLQSGANVLTF. In DNA, the CDR3 is TGTGCCATCAGTGAGTCTCTTCTGCAGTCTGGGGCCAACGTCCTGACTTTC.

V and J are TRBV6-1 and TRBJ1-2; D not resolved. CDR3 size: 12 residues. Trimming cost V 6 bases and J 8 bases, with 13 bases left between them. Germline values: CDR1 MNHNS, CDR2 SASEGT. The CDR3 sequence: CASSNNRRGYTF. The CDR3 region has the DNA TGTGCCAGCAGCAACAACCGGAGGGGCTACACCTTC.

The V call is TRBV5-8, the J call TRBJ2-1, with TRBD2 matching 10 bases. V trimming: 1 base; J trimming: 0 bases; junction bases outside the gene matches: 4. This CDR3 is built from 17 residues. The germline gives CDR1 SGHTS, CDR2 YDEGEE. The CDR3 DNA follows: TGTGCCAGCAGCTTGATCGGGACTAGCGACTCCTACAATGAGCAGTTCTTC. Translating gives CASSLIGTSDSYNEQFF.

This chain connects TRBV7-2 to TRBJ2-7; 7 nucleotides align to TRBD2. Looked up from germline, CDR1 is SGHTA and CDR2 is FQGNSA. This CDR3 spans 15 amino acids. Trimming took 0 bases from V and 0 from J; bases not matched to a gene: 2. CDR3 sequence (DNA): TGTGCCAGCAGCTTAGCCAGCGGGGCCTCCTACGAGCAGTACTTC. Protein sequence: CASSLASGASYEQYF.

V usage is TRBV7-9 and J usage is TRBJ1-1, with D uncertain. The V and J ends lost 3 bases and 5 bases respectively, with 10 bases between them. The CDR3 loop spans 13 amino acids. Germline V CDR1 and CDR2: SEHNR, FQNEAQ (reference sequence). CDR3 nucleotide sequence: TGTGCCAGCAGCTTCAACGGGGATACTGAAGCTTTCTTT. It specifies CASSFNGDTEAFF.

The J gene is TRBJ2-5, the V gene TRBV9; perhaps TRBD2 as D (5 bases). V lost 2 bases to trimming and J lost 6 bases, with 11 bases between them. CDR1 and CDR2 from the germline V gene are SGDLS and YYNGEE. This CDR3 contains 13 residues. CDR3 residues: CASSVLAWQTQYF. For the CDR3, the DNA is TGTGCCAGCAGCGTCCTAGCATGGCAGACCCAGTACTTC. The complete variable domain, with remaining parts taken from reference TRBV9 and TRBJ2-5, reads DSGVTQTPKHLITATGQRVTLRCSPRSGDLSVYWYQQSLDQGLQFLIQYYNGEERAKGNILERFSAQQFPDLHSELNLSSLELGDSALYFCASSVLAWQTQYFGPGTRLLVL.

This chain links TRBV29-1 with TRBJ2-3; TRBD1 is a possible D gene (6 bases). The CDR3 length is 16 residues. The V gene's germline CDR1 is SQVTM and CDR2 ANQGSEA. The V end lost 5 bases, the J end lost 0 bases, and 18 bases lay between the germline ends. CDR3 in amino acids: CSVSSYRDTSTDTQYF. In DNA form, the CDR3 reads TGCAGCGTTTCCTCCTACAGGGACACTAGCACAGATACGCAGTATTTT.

The CDR3 reads CASSEVRDRGSQETQYF. The CDR3 DNA reads as TGTGCCAGCAGTGAGGTTAGGGACAGGGGAAGCCAAGAGACCCAGTACTTC. This chain joins TRBV25-1 and TRBJ2-5, with 10 nucleotides matching TRBD1. V lost 3 bases, J lost 1 base, and 8 bases stayed unmatched. There are 17 residues in the CDR3. Germline CDR1 reads MGHDK; CDR2 reads SYGVNS. Together with reference TRBV25-1 and TRBJ2-5, the CDR3 gives the full variable domain: EADIYQTPRYLVIGTGKKITLECSQTMGHDKMYWYQQDPGMELHLIHYSYGVNSTEKGDLSSESTVSRIRTEHFPLTLESARPSHTSQYLCASSEVRDRGSQETQYFGPGTRLLVL.

The V and J genes are TRBV4-1 and TRBJ1-2, with TRBD1 matching 9 bases. In germline, CDR1 is MGHRA, CDR2 YSYEKL. The CDR3 sequence is 16 residues long. Trimming removed 1 base from V and 8 bases from J; junction bases left unmatched: 11. Written as DNA, the CDR3 is TGCGCCAGCAGCCAAGGGGCGTGGACAGGGGACGGAGGCTACACCTTC. Residues: CASSQGAWTGDGGYTF.

This rearrangement joins TRBV6-1 to TRBJ2-7; 9 bases agree with TRBD1. Trimming removed 5 bases from V and 0 bases from J; junction bases left unmatched: 5. Germline assignment: CDR1 MNHNS and CDR2 SASEGT. The CDR3 consists of 15 residues. The CDR3 sequence is CASSPRTGASYEQYF. CDR3 DNA sequence: TGTGCCAGCAGTCCCCGGACAGGGGCCTCCTACGAGCAGTACTTC.

The genes are TRBV9 and TRBJ1-2, with D tentatively TRBD1 (6 bases). Germline assignment: CDR1 SGDLS and CDR2 YYNGEE. V lost 3 bases and J lost 1, with 19 bases in between. The CDR3 has 17 amino acids. The CDR3 loop is CASSARGYQGNNYGYTF. CDR3 sequence (DNA): TGTGCCAGCAGCGCACGCGGATACCAGGGGAATAACTATGGCTACACCTTC.

The gene calls are TRBV5-1 and TRBJ2-3; a weak D match, TRBD2 (6 bases). This CDR3 contains 15 residues. The V gene lost 4 bases and the J gene lost 0 bases, with 12 bases spanning the gap. Germline V CDR1 and CDR2: SGHRS, YFSETQ. The CDR3 protein is CASSVLGTSTDTQYF. The CDR3 coding sequence is TGCGCCAGCAGCGTGCTGGGGACTAGCACAGATACGCAGTATTTT.

J is TRBJ2-3 and V is TRBV28, with 7 nucleotides matching TRBD2. The CDR3 is 16 residues long. Germline loops: CDR1 MDHEN, CDR2 SYDVKM. The trim removed 4 bases at V and 6 bases at J, leaving 13 bases unmatched. As DNA, the CDR3 is TGTGCCAGCAGTTCGACTAGCTTATACACTCCGGATACGCAGTATTTT. Its translation is CASSSTSLYTPDTQYF. Together with reference TRBV28 and TRBJ2-3, the CDR3 gives the full variable domain: DVKVTQSSRYLVKRTGEKVFLECVQDMDHENMFWYRQDPGLGLRLIYFSYDVKMKEKGDIPEGYSVSREKKERFSLILESASTNQTSMYLCASSSTSLYTPDTQYFGPGTRLTVL.

The rearrangement links TRBV5-1 to TRBJ1-4; no reliable D call. CDR3 length: 13 residues. Trimming shortened V by 3 bases and J by 8 bases, and 11 bases separated the two germline ends. Per germline, CDR1 SGHRS and CDR2 YFSETQ. This CDR3 is CASSSAPGEKLFF. CDR3 DNA sequence: TGCGCCAGCAGCTCCGCTCCGGGGGAAAAACTGTTTTTT.

The genes are TRBV30 and TRBJ1-1, with TRBD1 as a possible D gene (6 bases). Germline-derived CDR1 and CDR2 are GTSNPN and SVGIG (reference sequence). Trimming removed 4 bases at V and 5 bases at J, with 8 bases between. The CDR3 sequence is 11 residues long. CDR3 protein: CAWTGATEAFF. In nucleotides, the CDR3 is TGTGCCTGGACAGGGGCTACTGAAGCTTTCTTT. Looking up the rest from reference TRBV30 and TRBJ1-1 gives the full variable domain: SQTIHQWPATLVQPVGSPLSLECTVEGTSNPNLYWYRQAAGRGLQLLFYSVGIGQISSEVPQNLSASRPQDRQFILSSKKLLLSDSGFYLCAWTGATEAFFGQGTRLTVV.

V and J are TRBV7-2 and TRBJ2-7; D gene unclear. Trimming took 4 bases from V and 1 from J, leaving 17 bases between them. CDR1 SGHTA and CDR2 FQGNSA come from the germline V gene. The CDR3 sequence is 16 residues long. This chain's CDR3 is CASSSFGDTRSYEQYF. The CDR3 bases are TGTGCCAGCAGCTCCTTCGGTGATACCCGTTCCTACGAGCAGTACTTC.

The rearrangement links TRBV18 to TRBJ2-2; 10 positions agree with TRBD1. This CDR3 is built from 15 residues. V was pared by 5 bases and J by 4 bases, with 4 bases of the junction left unmatched. Germline V gives CDR1 KGHSH, CDR2 LQKENI. Written as DNA, the CDR3 is TGTGCCAGCTCAACGGGACAGGGGTCCACCGGGGAGCTGTTTTTT. The encoded protein is CASSTGQGSTGELFF.

This rearrangement joins TRBV18 to TRBJ2-1; 9 bases map to TRBD2. V dropped 4 bases and J dropped 8; count of bases not matched to a gene: 6. This CDR3 spans 14 amino acids. The germline CDR1 and CDR2 sequences are KGHSH and LQKENI. Here the CDR3 reads CASSLSGSFYEQFF. The CDR3 DNA is TGTGCCAGCTCACTTAGCGGGAGTTTCTATGAGCAGTTCTTC.